This T cell receptor beta chain was documented in a study of Ad26.COV2.S vaccination and SARS-CoV-2 variants. The overall study: Donor got 5x10^10 or 1x10^11 viral particles of Ad26.COV2.S. Whole-study findings and limits: Total T cell responses, in the TCR breadth and depth analyses, may have been underestimated. Non-spike TCR breadth was similar in vaccine and placebo recipients.

The treatment was: some 20 received Ad26.COV2.S at low or high dose, single or two shots; roughly five received placebo; per-sample allocation not given. Sampling was done on day 63 after the first vaccine or placebo injection. A Boston adult aged 18-55 years was the donor. TCRdb keeps only in-frame clones here, not all; method: immunoSEQ multiplex PCR. The sample contains 350,000 to 450,000 clones, 87% of which appear only once. The CDR3 length is 12 residues. Germline V gene lookup returns CDR1 SGHNT and CDR2 YENEEA. V lost 4 bases and J 2 bases, leaving 2 bases between the germline ends. On this clone itself: Its antigen is currently unknown.

The chain has TRBV11-3 and TRBJ2-2; D is unclear. This TCR was recovered from a person aged 18-60 years who received the Ad26.COV2.S COVID-19 vaccine or a placebo. The material was peripheral blood, obtained in a trial of Ad26.COV2.S vaccine versus placebo. The CDR3 here is CASSSNTGELFF. CDR3 sequence (DNA): TGTGCCAGCAGCTCAAACACCGGGGAGCTGTTTTTT.